These 24 T cell receptor beta chains originate from one sample sequenced in a study of CD8+CD57+ T cells in acquired aplastic anemia. Genomic DNA templated the TCR beta VDJ and CDR3 profiling. TCRdb itself ran the reads through MiXCR, one entry per CDR3 protein. The profile shows some 120,000 distinct CDR3 sequences, 40% to 60% of them singletons. Input material: sorted CD4+, CD8+, or CD8+CD57+ T cells (not recorded which) from PBMCs. Receptors were obtained from a human donor in good health, serving as a control.

This clonotype was detected many times. The chain carries TRBV5-8 and TRBJ1-1; 11 bases match TRBD1. CDR1 is SGHTS and CDR2 is YDEGEE in the germline V gene. V lost 0 bases to trimming and J lost 8 bases; unmatched junction nucleotides: 3. The CDR3 loop spans 14 amino acids. DNA for the CDR3: TGTGCCAGCAGCTTGGGGACAGGGGGCGCGGAAGCTTTCTTT. Encoded protein: CASSLGTGGAEAFF.

This clonotype has a count of ten or more. The gene calls are TRBV12-3 or TRBV12-4 and TRBJ1-1, with D hard to call. The CDR3 has 13 residues. Trimming left V 1 base short and J 3 bases short, with 6 bases between. As DNA, the CDR3 is TGTGCCAGCAGTTTAGTCCGGTACACTGAAGCTTTCTTT. Translation: CASSLVRYTEAFF.

This clonotype appeared many times. The V gene is TRBV18, the J gene TRBJ2-7; D may be TRBD1 (6 bases). The CDR3 is 15 amino acids. Trimming left V 6 bases short and J 0 bases short, with 15 bases between. Germline CDR1 and CDR2: KGHSH and LQKENI. The CDR3 sequence is CASSPRQALSYEQYF. In DNA, the CDR3 is TGTGCCAGCTCCCCTCGACAGGCCCTCTCCTACGAGCAGTACTTC.

This clonotype was counted many times. The chain is built from TRBV5-1 and TRBJ2-1; possibly TRBD2 for D (5 bases). The CDR3 totals 13 residues. The V gene lost 3 bases and the J gene lost 11 bases, with 15 bases spanning the gap. The germline CDR1 and CDR2 sequences are SGHRS and YFSETQ. The CDR3 DNA reads TGCGCCAGCAGCTCCCCTAGCACGGAGAAGCAGTTCTTC. It translates to CASSSPSTEKQFF.

This clonotype was counted ten times or more. This chain links TRBV3-1 with TRBJ1-2; TRBD1 matches at 9 bases. This CDR3 has 16 residues. V gave up 3 bases and J gave up 2 bases; unmatched junction bases: 7. Germline V gene sequence: CDR1 LGHDT, CDR2 YNNKEL (reference sequence). CDR3 sequence reads: CASSHDWDRENYGYTF. CDR3 nucleotides: TGTGCCAGCAGCCACGATTGGGACAGGGAAAACTATGGCTACACCTTC.

This clonotype was seen repeatedly, ten times or more. The rearrangement uses TRBV11-2 and TRBJ2-2, with TRBD2 matching 13 bases. The CDR3 is 18 residues long. Germline CDR1 is SGHAT and CDR2 is FQNNGV. V was clipped by 2 bases and J by 2 bases; unmatched bases: 5. CDR3 coding DNA: TGTGCCAGCAGCTTACGGACTAGCGGGGGAATTAACACCGGGGAGCTGTTTTTT. It yields the protein CASSLRTSGGINTGELFF.

In this sample, this clonotype turned up many times. The genes are TRBV7-7 and TRBJ2-5; D might be TRBD1 (5 bases). This CDR3 is built from 16 residues. Between the trimmed V and J ends, which lost 5 bases and 7 bases, there was a span of 23 bases. Looked up from germline, CDR1 is SSHAT and CDR2 is FNYEAQ (reference sequence). The CDR3 DNA reads as TGTGCCAGCAGCCAGAACCCATCCTCCAGTAGGGGGACCCAGTACTTC. Translated: CASSQNPSSSRGTQYF.

The V call is TRBV9, the J call TRBJ1-4, with D perhaps matching TRBD1 (6 bases). The ends were cut back, 0 bases at V and 5 bases at J, with 14 bases in the middle. This CDR3 spans 16 amino acids. Germline CDR1 and CDR2: SGDLS and YYNGEE. The chain's CDR3 is CASSVGGRGPNEKLFF. The CDR3 DNA reads as TGTGCCAGCAGCGTAGGAGGCAGGGGTCCGAATGAAAAACTGTTTTTT.

Many counts were recorded for this clonotype. The CDR3 is CASSLSSSPIPKNIQYF. In DNA, the CDR3 is TGTGCCAGCAGCCTATCCTCATCCCCTATTCCCAAAAACATTCAGTACTTC. J is TRBJ2-4 and V is TRBV4-2, with D unclear. Trimming left V 4 bases short and J 2 bases short, with 18 bases between. Germline lookup yields CDR1 LGHNA and CDR2 YNFKEQ. This CDR3 has 17 residues.

The rearrangement links TRBV9 to TRBJ2-5, with 10 bases lining up with TRBD2. Germline V CDR1 and CDR2: SGDLS, YYNGEE. J was trimmed by 4 bases and V by 4 bases; bases with no gene match: 10. The CDR3 totals 16 residues. CDR3 loop: CASSKISGLALETQYF. CDR3 in DNA: TGTGCCAGCAGCAAAATCTCGGGACTAGCGTTAGAGACCCAGTACTTC. The full variable domain, its missing parts supplied by reference TRBV9 and TRBJ2-5, is DSGVTQTPKHLITATGQRVTLRCSPRSGDLSVYWYQQSLDQGLQFLIQYYNGEERAKGNILERFSAQQFPDLHSELNLSSLELGDSALYFCASSKISGLALETQYFGPGTRLLVL.

This clonotype was counted between two and nine times. The V gene is TRBV20-1, the J gene TRBJ1-1; D unclear. There are 13 residues in the CDR3. Between the trimmed V and J ends, which lost 5 bases and 0 bases, there was a span of 10 bases. CDR1 is DFQATT, CDR2 SNEGSKA, per germline (reference sequence). The CDR3 here is CSAPLAVNTEAFF. DNA for the CDR3: TGCAGTGCTCCCTTAGCCGTGAACACTGAAGCTTTCTTT.

The V and J genes are TRBV15 and TRBJ2-7; tentatively, D is TRBD1 (5 bases). V lost 6 bases and J lost 2, with 8 bases in between. The CDR3 totals 12 residues. Germline V CDR1 and CDR2: LNHNV, YYDKDF (reference sequence). The CDR3 DNA reads as TGTGCCACCAGGGACAAAACCTACGAGCAGTACTTC. Protein: CATRDKTYEQYF.

The chain joins TRBV20-1 to TRBJ2-1; D not resolved. V was trimmed by 0 bases and J by 0 bases, leaving 12 bases between them. In germline, CDR1 is DFQATT, CDR2 SNEGSKA (reference sequence). The CDR3 is 16 amino acids. Here the CDR3 DNA reads TGCAGTGCTAGAGATATCGGCAGGAGCTCCTACAATGAGCAGTTCTTC. It encodes CSARDIGRSSYNEQFF.

The chain is built from TRBV2 and TRBJ2-7; a possible D gene is TRBD2 (6 bases). V was pared by 10 bases and J by 6 bases, with 16 bases between. The CDR3 loop spans 12 amino acids. Germline lookup yields CDR1 SNHLY and CDR2 FYNNEI. The CDR3 sequence: CATTYRGLEQYF. CDR3 DNA: TGTGCCACCACGTACCGGGGACTCGAGCAGTACTTC.

This clonotype appeared many times. The genes are TRBV7-2 and TRBJ2-2; tentatively, D is TRBD1 or TRBD2 (6 bases each). V gave up 3 bases and J gave up 7 bases, with 15 bases separating them. Germline CDR1 reads SGHTA; CDR2 reads FQGNSA. This CDR3 contains 15 residues. The CDR3 DNA is TGTGCCAGCAGCTTTGACACGGGGGCTGTCGGGGAGCTGTTTTTT. This encodes CASSFDTGAVGELFF.

The rearrangement links TRBV6-5 to TRBJ1-1; 8 bases align to TRBD1. J lost 5 bases, V lost 4 bases, and 12 bases had no gene match. This CDR3 spans 16 amino acids. CDR1 and CDR2 (germline): MNHEY, SVGAGI. The chain's CDR3 is CASSLITQGARTEAFF. In DNA form, the CDR3 reads TGTGCCAGCAGTTTAATAACCCAGGGGGCGCGGACTGAAGCTTTCTTT.

Notes on this clonotype: One junction end disagrees with the germline gene, perhaps due to a read error. The chain joins TRBV12-3 or TRBV12-4 to TRBJ2-1; 7 nucleotides line up with TRBD1. The CDR3 consists of 14 residues. CDR3 DNA: TGTGCCAGCAGCTTAGGACAGGTAATTGATGAGCAGTTCTTC. Translation gives CASSLGQVIDEQFF.

This clonotype was recorded once. This chain uses TRBV20-1 with TRBJ1-2; tentatively, D is TRBD1 (6 bases). Germline V gene sequence: CDR1 DFQATT, CDR2 SNEGSKA (reference sequence). CDR3 size: 12 residues. V lost 5 bases and J lost 2, with 9 bases in between. CDR3 in amino acids: CSARTVNYGYTF. The CDR3, as DNA: TGCAGTGCTCGGACAGTAAACTATGGCTACACCTTC.

Many counts were recorded for this clonotype. The chain is built from TRBV20-1 and TRBJ1-2; possible D gene TRBD1, 6 bases. Trimming removed 3 bases at V and 3 bases at J, with 14 bases between. Germline assignment: CDR1 DFQATT and CDR2 SNEGSKA (reference sequence). This CDR3 region has 14 residues. CDR3 in DNA: TGCAGTGCTAGGGGGGCCAGGGAGGACTATGGCTACACCTTC. Its protein is CSARGAREDYGYTF.

A remark on this clonotype: At one boundary the junction diverges from the germline segment, which might be a read error. This rearrangement joins TRBV25-1 to TRBJ2-3; the D gene is possibly TRBD2 (6 bases). CDR3 length: 16 amino acids. Germline loops: CDR1 MGHDK, CDR2 SYGVNS. As DNA, the CDR3 is TGTGCCACCAGTGATCCCCCCCTACTAGCACGAGCTACGCAGTATTTT. This codes for CATSDPPLLARATQYF.

This chain links TRBV7-9 with TRBJ1-2; perhaps TRBD1 as D (6 bases). Trimming pared 5 bases from V and 8 bases from J, leaving 15 bases between. Germline assignment: CDR1 SEHNR and CDR2 FQNEAQ (reference sequence). The CDR3 has 13 residues. The CDR3 loop reads CASSQGGRVGYTF. The CDR3 DNA follows: TGTGCCAGCAGCCAAGGGGGTAGGGTGGGCTACACCTTC.

This clonotype occurred a few times. The chain couples TRBV7-2 to TRBJ1-5; D unresolved. CDR1 is SGHTA and CDR2 is FQGNSA in the germline V gene. This CDR3 comprises 14 residues. V was pared by 0 bases and J by 5 bases, with 8 bases between. Here the CDR3 reads CASSLADDYQPQHF. The CDR3 DNA follows: TGTGCCAGCAGCTTAGCGGACGATTATCAGCCCCAGCATTTT. The full variable domain, with the rest looked up from reference TRBV7-2 and TRBJ1-5, is GAGVSQSPSNKVTEKGKDVELRCDPISGHTALYWYRQSLGQGLEFLIYFQGNSAPDKSGLPSDRFSAERTGGSVSTLTIQRTQQEDSAVYLCASSLADDYQPQHFGDGTRLSIL.

This clonotype was seen ten or more times. One junction end does not reproduce the germline sequence, and a read error may be involved. The J gene is TRBJ1-1, the V gene TRBV30; weak D call: TRBD1 (6 bases). This CDR3 is 13 amino acids long. Germline V gene sequence: CDR1 GTSNPN, CDR2 SVGIG (reference sequence). CDR3 bases: TGTGCCTGGAGTGTAATGGGTAGGGCGGGGGCCTTATGG. This translates into CAWSVMGRAGALW.

This clonotype was seen at least ten times. The genes are TRBV7-2 and TRBJ2-5; TRBD1 is a possible D gene (5 bases). V dropped 5 bases and J dropped 5 bases, with 21 bases sitting between them. The CDR3 runs 16 residues. Germline values: CDR1 SGHTA, CDR2 FQGNSA. The CDR3 DNA reads TGTGCCAGCAGCCGACCTAACAGGTTGACTGGGGAGACCCAGTACTTC. Translating gives CASSRPNRLTGETQYF.